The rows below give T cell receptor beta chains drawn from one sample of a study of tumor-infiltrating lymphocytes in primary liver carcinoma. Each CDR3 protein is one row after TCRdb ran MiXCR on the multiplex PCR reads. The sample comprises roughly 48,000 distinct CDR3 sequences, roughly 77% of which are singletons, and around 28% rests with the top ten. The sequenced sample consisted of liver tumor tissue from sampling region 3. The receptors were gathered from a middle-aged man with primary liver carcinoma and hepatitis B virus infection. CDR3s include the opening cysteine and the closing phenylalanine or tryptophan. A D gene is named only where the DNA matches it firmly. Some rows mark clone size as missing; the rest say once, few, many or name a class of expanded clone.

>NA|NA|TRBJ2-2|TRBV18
CASSNREAGELLF
TGTGCCAGCTCTAACAGGGAGGCCGGGGAGCTGTTATTT
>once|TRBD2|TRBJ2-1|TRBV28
CACSLHYGLARVDEQFF
TGTGCCTGCAGTCTACATTATGGACTAGCGAGGGTAGATGAACAGTTCTTC
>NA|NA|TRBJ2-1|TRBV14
CASRQVSGAYNEQFF
TGTGCCAGCAGGCAAGTCAGTGGGGCCTACAATGAGCAGTTCTTC
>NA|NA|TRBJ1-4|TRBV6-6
CSSSRYVLGATNEKLFF
TGTTCCAGCAGCCGCTACGTGTTGGGCGCCACTAATGAAAAACTGTTTTTT
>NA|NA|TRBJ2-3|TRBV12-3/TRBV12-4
CASSSPECSTDTQYF
TGTGCCAGCAGTTCCCCTGAATGTAGCACAGATACGCAGTATTTT
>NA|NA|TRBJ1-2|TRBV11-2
CASGLKGNYGYTF
TGTGCCAGCGGCTTGAAGGGGAACTATGGCTACACCTTC
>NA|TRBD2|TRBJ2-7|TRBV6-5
CASGSTGLAGVHGSYEQYF
TGTGCCAGCGGTTCTACGGGACTAGCGGGTGTTCATGGCTCCTACGAGCAGTACTTC
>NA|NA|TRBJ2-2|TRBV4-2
CASSSERANTGELSF
TGTGCCAGTAGCTCCGAGCGGGCGAACACCGGGGAGCTGTCTTTT
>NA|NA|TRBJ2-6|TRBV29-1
CSVAEASEANVLTF
TGCAGCGTCGCCGAGGCTTCTGAGGCCAACGTCCTGACTTTC
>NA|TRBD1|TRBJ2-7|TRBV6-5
CVSSSTDRGYKQYF
TGTGTCAGCAGCTCCACCGACAGGGGCTACAAGCAGTACTTC
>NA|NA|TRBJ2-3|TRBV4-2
CTSSQEPRPGVGLDTQYF
TGTACCAGCAGCCAAGAACCCCGCCCAGGAGTCGGTTTAGATACGCAGTATTTT
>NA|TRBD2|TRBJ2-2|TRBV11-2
CAISLVALAGTGELFF
TGTGCAATCAGCTTAGTGGCGCTAGCGGGAACTGGGGAGCTGTTTTTT
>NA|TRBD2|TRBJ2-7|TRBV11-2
CASGQYTGGGYEQYF
TGTGCCAGCGGTCAATATACGGGAGGGGGCTACGAGCAGTACTTC
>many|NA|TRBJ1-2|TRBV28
CASSDLNYGYTF
TGTGCCAGCAGTGACCTAAACTATGGCTACACCTTC
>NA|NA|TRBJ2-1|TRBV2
CASSEAWVTVVSEQFF
TGTGCCAGCAGTGAAGCGTGGGTGACGGTGGTTAGTGAGCAGTTCTTC
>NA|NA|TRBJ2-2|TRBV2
CANSEAGVRPGTGELFF
TGTGCCAACAGTGAAGCAGGGGTCCGACCTGGCACCGGGGAGCTGTTTTTT
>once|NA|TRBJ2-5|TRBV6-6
CASSWGAKELQYF
TGTGCCAGCAGTTGGGGAGCGAAAGAGCTCCAGTACTTC
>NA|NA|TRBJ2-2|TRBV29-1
CSAWRVNTGELLF
TGCAGTGCGTGGCGGGTAAACACCGGTGAACTGCTTTTT
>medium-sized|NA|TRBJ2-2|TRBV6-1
CASSDLSLTGELFF
TGTGCCAGCAGTGATCTTAGCCTCACCGGGGAGCTGTTTTTT
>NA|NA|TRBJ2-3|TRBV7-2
CAISLELVADTQYF
TGTGCCATCAGCTTAGAACTAGTGGCAGATACGCAGTATTTT
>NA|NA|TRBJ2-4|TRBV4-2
CASSQEGAGNWIGNIQYF
TGTGCCAGCAGCCAAGAAGGCGCAGGGAATTGGATCGGAAACATTCAGTACTTC
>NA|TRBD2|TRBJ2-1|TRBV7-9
CDSSFAGGPSEQFF
TGTGACAGCAGCTTTGCGGGAGGACCAAGTGAGCAGTTCTTC
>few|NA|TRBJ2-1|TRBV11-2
CTSSSPGGGPYNEQFF
TGTACGAGCAGCTCGCCCGGTGGGGGGCCCTACAATGAGCAGTTCTTC
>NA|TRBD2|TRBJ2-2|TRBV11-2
CASSRGLAERNTRELFF
TGTGCCAGCAGCAGAGGACTAGCAGAGCGGAACACCAGGGAGCTGTTTTTT
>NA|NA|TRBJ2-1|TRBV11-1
CASSLGLGPLTHGQFF
TGTGCCAGCAGCTTAGGCCTGGGACCTCTTACGCATGGGCAGTTCTTC